Included here is one TCR beta chain sequence, with context. Its antigen is still unknown. Healthy donors had no documented immune events, such as infections, while sampled. The entry originates in a study of identifying expanded T cells in peripheral blood. Notes on the study in general: Technical replicates showed around 1.3 changed clones; approximately two weeks 15 to 20; four weeks 19.

Assay: immunoSEQ multiplex PCR; the TCRdb copy retains only in-frame clones and omits some. Of more than 80,000 clones listed, 70% to 90% were seen once; the top ten hold roughly 4%. Sequencing was carried out using blood. The clonotype comes from a person aged 18 to 70 in good health.

CDR3 nucleotide sequence: TGTGCCAGCAGAGAGTACACCGGGGAGCTGTTTTTT. It is translated as CASREYTGELFF. The chain is built from TRBV27 and TRBJ2-2; D uncertain. The V gene lost 6 bases and the J gene lost 3 bases, with 5 bases spanning the gap. Germline CDR1 MNHEY, CDR2 SMNVEV (reference sequence). CDR3 size: 12 residues.